The 29 T cell receptor beta chains below were found in one sample sequenced in a study of blood T cell repertoires in COVID-19. Produced via immunoSEQ multiplex PCR; TCRdb's table is partial and in-frame only. The table has 150,000 to 200,000 clones, about 81% seen once; the top ten hold about 10%. The sequenced sample was peripheral blood. The receptors originated from a woman older than 75 with COVID-19, enrolled during active disease.

The V call is TRBV7-9, the J call TRBJ2-7; 10 bases agree with TRBD2. Germline loops: CDR1 SEHNR, CDR2 FQNEAQ (reference sequence). This CDR3 has 16 amino acids. The J segment lost 5 bases and the V segment lost 3 bases, leaving 10 bases of the junction unmatched. The CDR3 DNA is TGTGCCAGCAGCTTTCCTCAGGCTAGCGGGAGCCACGAGCAGTACTTC. Its translation: CASSFPQASGSHEQYF. Combining the CDR3 with reference TRBV7-9 and TRBJ2-7 gives the whole variable domain DTGVSQNPRHKITKRGQNVTFRCDPISEHNRLYWYRQTLGQGPEFLTYFQNEAQLEKSRLLSDRFSAERPKGSFSTLEIQRTEQGDSAMYLCASSFPQASGSHEQYFGPGTRLTVT.

This clone occurred a few times. V and J are TRBV28 and TRBJ2-7, with a weak D call TRBD2 (6 bases). V lost 10 bases and J 2 bases, leaving 12 bases between the germline ends. CDR1 is MDHEN and CDR2 is SYDVKM in the germline V gene. The CDR3 extends over 12 amino acids. The chain's CDR3 is CATRGTPYEQYF. The CDR3 DNA is TGTGCCACCAGAGGGACTCCCTACGAGCAGTACTTC.

This chain joins TRBV2 and TRBJ1-6; D remains unclear. This CDR3 is 15 amino acids long. In germline, CDR1 is SNHLY, CDR2 FYNNEI. With 8 bases removed from V and 5 bases from J, the gap between germline ends came to 16 bases. CDR3 in amino acids: CASEKGLEDNSPLHF. CDR3 DNA: TGTGCCAGCGAAAAAGGGTTGGAGGATAATTCACCCCTCCACTTT.

This clone was picked up a small number of times. The chain links TRBV28 to TRBJ1-1; TRBD1 agrees at 7 bases. Germline-derived CDR1 and CDR2 are MDHEN and SYDVKM. J lost 8 bases, V lost 8 bases, and 17 bases had no gene match. CDR3 length equals 15 residues. The CDR3 sequence is CASAPEWVDRAEAFF. CDR3 nucleotides: TGTGCCAGCGCCCCCGAGTGGGTCGACAGGGCCGAAGCTTTCTTT. Full variable domain (outside the CDR3, taken from reference TRBV28 and TRBJ1-1): DVKVTQSSRYLVKRTGEKVFLECVQDMDHENMFWYRQDPGLGLRLIYFSYDVKMKEKGDIPEGYSVSREKKERFSLILESASTNQTSMYLCASAPEWVDRAEAFFGQGTRLTVV.

This chain connects TRBV19 to TRBJ1-1, with 9 bases identical to TRBD1. The CDR3 has 13 residues. Germline CDR1 LNHDA, CDR2 SQIVND (reference sequence). V was pared by 5 bases and J by 7 bases, with 5 bases of the junction left unmatched. This CDR3 reads CASSHRDRVEAFF. CDR3 DNA sequence: TGTGCCAGTAGTCACCGGGACAGGGTTGAAGCTTTCTTT.

This sequence joins TRBV7-2 and TRBJ2-6; tentative D call: TRBD2 (5 bases). The ends were cut back, 5 bases at V and 2 bases at J, with 10 bases in the middle. CDR1 SGHTA and CDR2 FQGNSA come from the germline V gene. The CDR3 runs to 15 residues. DNA for the CDR3: TGTGCCAGCAGCCCTACCGGGACTGGGGCCAACGTCCTGACTTTC. As protein: CASSPTGTGANVLTF.

The chain recombines TRBV15 with TRBJ1-2; TRBD1 matches 8 bases. V dropped 9 bases and J dropped 2; count of bases not matched to a gene: 5. This CDR3 comprises 13 residues. Germline CDR1 reads LNHNV; CDR2 reads YYDKDF (reference sequence). The CDR3 is CATRTGSNYGYTF. CDR3 DNA: TGTGCCACAAGGACAGGGAGCAACTATGGCTACACCTTC. The complete variable domain, with remaining parts taken from reference TRBV15 and TRBJ1-2, reads DAMVIQNPRYQVTQFGKPVTLSCSQTLNHNVMYWYQQKSSQAPKLLFHYYDKDFNNEADTPDNFQSRRPNTSFCFLDIRSPGLGDTAMYLCATRTGSNYGYTFGSGTRLTVV.

V and J are TRBV19 and TRBJ1-2, with TRBD1 identical over 10 bases. This CDR3 is 16 amino acids long. CDR1 LNHDA and CDR2 SQIVND come from the germline V gene (reference sequence). V was clipped by 4 bases and J by 7 bases; unmatched bases: 12. CDR3 coding DNA: TGTGCCAGTAGTACGTCGGGACAGGGGCCTATCCGTGGCTACACCTTC. This codes for CASSTSGQGPIRGYTF.

Only a few counts were recorded for this clone. This sequence joins TRBV2 and TRBJ1-5; no reliable D call. The V end was cut by 7 bases, the J end by 4 bases, with 14 bases between. The germline V gene encodes CDR1 SNHLY and CDR2 FYNNEI. This CDR3 is built from 14 residues. The CDR3 DNA follows: TGTGCCAGCACTATAGAAGCCCCTAATCAGCCCCAGCATTTT. This gives the protein CASTIEAPNQPQHF.

J is TRBJ2-2 and V is TRBV2; 14 bases map to TRBD2. The V and J ends lost 6 bases and 7 bases, in that order; junction bases with no gene match: 7. The CDR3 is 16 amino acids. CDR1 is SNHLY, CDR2 FYNNEI, per germline. CDR3 coding DNA: TGTGCCAGCAGGGGGACTAGCGGGAGAGGCGGCGGGGAGCTGTTTTTT. This sequence encodes CASRGTSGRGGGELFF.

The J gene is TRBJ2-3, the V gene TRBV3-1 (or the pseudogene TRBV3-2); TRBD2 might be the D (5 bases). The CDR3 is 14 residues long. The V end was cut by 0 bases, the J end by 9 bases, with 13 bases between. Germline V gives CDR1 LGHDT, CDR2 YNNKEL (reference sequence). The CDR3 spells CASSQDPAGLTQYF. As DNA, the CDR3 is TGTGCCAGCAGCCAAGATCCGGCGGGTCTAACGCAGTATTTT.

This sequence joins TRBV6-2 or TRBV6-3 and TRBJ1-2; the D gene is possibly TRBD1 (5 bases). The CDR3 consists of 15 residues. In germline, CDR1 is MNHEY, CDR2 SVGEGT. V shed 2 bases and J shed 5 bases, with 15 bases lying between them. In DNA, the CDR3 is TGTGCCAGCAGTTACGGGGCTAACTCTGGGTATGGCTACACCTTC. Amino acid sequence: CASSYGANSGYGYTF.

This clone was picked up one time. The CDR3 DNA sequence: TGTGCCAGCAGCTCCCTAGCTTATGGCACAGATACGCAGTATTTT. The encoded protein is CASSSLAYGTDTQYF. The chain is built from TRBV5-4 and TRBJ2-3; a possible D gene is TRBD2 (5 bases). The length of the CDR3 is 15 residues. Trimming pared 3 bases from V and 1 base from J, leaving 12 bases between. CDR1 and CDR2 from the germline V gene are SGHNT and YYREEE (reference sequence).

This chain uses TRBV9 with TRBJ2-3, with D maybe TRBD2 (6 bases). The CDR3 loop spans 14 amino acids. Trimming shortened V by 2 bases and J by 6 bases, and 13 bases separated the two germline ends. Per germline, CDR1 SGDLS and CDR2 YYNGEE. The CDR3 nucleotides are TGTGCCAGCAGCGTTCTCGGGGGTCTCGATACGCAGTATTTT. Translation: CASSVLGGLDTQYF. Variable domain in full (rest from reference TRBV9 and TRBJ2-3): DSGVTQTPKHLITATGQRVTLRCSPRSGDLSVYWYQQSLDQGLQFLIQYYNGEERAKGNILERFSAQQFPDLHSELNLSSLELGDSALYFCASSVLGGLDTQYFGPGTRLTVL.

The V and J genes are TRBV2 and TRBJ2-7, with 9 bases identical to TRBD2. CDR1 SNHLY and CDR2 FYNNEI come from the germline V gene. The ends lost 3 bases at V and 3 bases at J; junction bases unmatched: 3. This CDR3 spans 14 amino acids. The CDR3: CASSDRAGGYEQYF. CDR3 nucleotides: TGTGCCAGCAGTGATCGAGCGGGAGGCTACGAGCAGTACTTC.

The chain is built from TRBV5-1 and TRBJ1-1; D is uncertain. CDR1 and CDR2 (germline): SGHRS, YFSETQ. The ends were cut back, 4 bases at V and 1 base at J, with 20 bases in the middle. This CDR3 region has 17 residues. CDR3 nucleotides: TGCGCCAGCAGCCTCATTAGTACTAGCACGCGGAACACTGAAGCTTTCTTT. Protein product: CASSLISTSTRNTEAFF.

This clone was seen more than once but under ten times. The chain uses TRBV7-3 and TRBJ2-1, with TRBD2 matching 9 bases. Per germline, CDR1 SGHTA and CDR2 FQGTGA. V lost 3 bases and J lost 10; bases outside the gene matches: 7. This CDR3 spans 14 amino acids. CDR3 nucleotide sequence: TGTGCCAGCAGCTTTGGCGGGGGGGCCGGAGAGCAGTTCTTC. Translation: CASSFGGGAGEQFF.

The CDR3 reads CASSLVSGSSYEQYF. CDR3 DNA: TGTGCCAGCAGCTTAGTGAGCGGGAGCTCCTACGAGCAGTACTTC. V is TRBV7-8 and J is TRBJ2-7; 8 bases are a match to TRBD2. J was trimmed by 0 bases and V by 1 base; bases with no gene match: 2. This CDR3 has 15 amino acids. Germline V gene sequence: CDR1 SGHVS, CDR2 FQNEAQ. Combining the CDR3 with reference TRBV7-8 and TRBJ2-7 gives the whole variable domain GAGVSQSPRYKVAKRGQDVALRCDPISGHVSLFWYQQALGQGPEFLTYFQNEAQLDKSGLPSDRFFAERPEGSVSTLKIQRTQQEDSAVYLCASSLVSGSSYEQYFGPGTRLTVT.

The chain is built from TRBV10-3 and TRBJ2-5; TRBD2 aligns across 7 bases. Losses at the gene ends were 5 bases for V and 1 base for J; bases not matched to a gene: 4. This CDR3 spans 14 amino acids. Germline CDR1 is ENHRY and CDR2 is SYGVKD. CDR3: CAISTSVLQETQYF. CDR3 DNA: TGTGCCATCAGTACTAGCGTACTCCAAGAGACCCAGTACTTC.

The chain has TRBV7-8 and TRBJ1-1; TRBD1 aligns across 12 bases. Unmatched junction bases numbered 15, after V lost 6 bases and J lost 13 bases. Germline V gene lookup returns CDR1 SGHVS and CDR2 FQNEAQ. This CDR3 has 15 amino acids. The CDR3 here is CASRESRDRGQGGFF. The DNA for the CDR3 is TGTGCCAGCAGGGAGAGTCGGGACAGGGGGCAGGGGGGTTTCTTT.

The V gene is TRBV7-9, the J gene TRBJ1-2; 7 bases map to TRBD1. V was pared by 3 bases and J by 7 bases, with 11 bases of the junction left unmatched. Germline CDR1 reads SEHNR; CDR2 reads FQNEAQ (reference sequence). The CDR3 contains 15 residues. The CDR3 bases are TGTGCCAGCAGCTTGGCACAGGGGCCGAGGGTTGGCTACACCTTC. It is translated as CASSLAQGPRVGYTF.

The count of this clone is one. This chain connects TRBV18 to TRBJ1-2; unclear D gene. The CDR3 contains 16 residues. Germline CDR1 is KGHSH and CDR2 is LQKENI. V lost 3 bases, J lost 2 bases, and 16 bases lay in between. The CDR3 DNA sequence: TGTGCCAGCTCACCGAGGTCGGCGGATGGAAACTATGGCTACACCTTC. Translating gives CASSPRSADGNYGYTF.

V gene TRBV28 combines with J gene TRBJ2-5; tentatively, D is TRBD2 (5 bases). The CDR3 totals 15 residues. Trimming removed 6 bases at V and 4 bases at J, with 18 bases between. CDR1 MDHEN and CDR2 SYDVKM come from the germline V gene. CDR3 in DNA: TGTGCCAGCAGCCGCGTCGGGATGGAGAGAGAGACCCAGTACTTC. Its protein is CASSRVGMERETQYF.

This chain joins TRBV7-9 and TRBJ1-6; 10 bases are a match to TRBD1. This CDR3 is built from 16 residues. CDR1 SEHNR and CDR2 FQNEAQ come from the germline V gene (reference sequence). The V and J ends lost 5 bases and 8 bases, in that order; junction bases with no gene match: 9. The CDR3 is CASSVGQGGRDSPLHF. CDR3 nucleotide sequence: TGTGCCAGCAGCGTAGGACAGGGGGGTCGCGATTCACCCCTCCACTTT.

The chain recombines TRBV2 with TRBJ2-7; TRBD1 might be the D (5 bases). V was trimmed by 3 bases and J by 5 bases, leaving 14 bases between them. Germline V gene sequence: CDR1 SNHLY, CDR2 FYNNEI. The CDR3 has 14 amino acids. The CDR3 DNA sequence: TGTGCCAGCAGTGAGTGGGCGACAGAAAACGAGCAGTACTTC. Translated: CASSEWATENEQYF.

This sequence joins TRBV29-1 and TRBJ1-2; D gene unclear. V dropped 3 bases and J dropped 8 bases, with 22 bases sitting between them. Per germline, CDR1 SQVTM and CDR2 ANQGSEA. The CDR3 sequence is 15 residues long. The CDR3 coding sequence is TGCAGCGTTGAGTCGGGAGGGTCGTTTGTCCGGGGCTACACCTTC. It yields the protein CSVESGGSFVRGYTF.

The V and J genes are TRBV10-3 and TRBJ2-5; 10 bases match TRBD1. With 4 bases clipped from V and 2 bases from J, the junction kept 4 bases outside the gene matches. This CDR3 comprises 15 residues. Germline V gives CDR1 ENHRY, CDR2 SYGVKD. CDR3 DNA sequence: TGTGCCATCAGTGGTCCGGACAGGGGGCAAGAGACCCAGTACTTC. It yields the protein CAISGPDRGQETQYF.

This clone was counted a single time. The genes are TRBV2 and TRBJ2-5, with 8 bases aligning to TRBD1. The CDR3 extends over 18 amino acids. Germline CDR1 and CDR2: SNHLY and FYNNEI. After removal of 0 bases from V and 4 bases from J, the junction contained 13 bases not matched to a gene. DNA for the CDR3: TGTGCCAGCAGTGAAGCGATTCCAGGGGGCGTTTCCGGAGAGACCCAGTACTTC. Translation: CASSEAIPGGVSGETQYF.

The chain recombines TRBV29-1 with TRBJ1-1; D is perhaps TRBD1 (6 bases). Germline lookup yields CDR1 SQVTM and CDR2 ANQGSEA. V was pared by 6 bases and J by 6 bases, with 11 bases between. The CDR3 extends over 11 amino acids. Written as DNA, the CDR3 is TGCAGCGTCCACAGGGTCGCTGAAGCTTTCTTT. Encoded protein: CSVHRVAEAFF.